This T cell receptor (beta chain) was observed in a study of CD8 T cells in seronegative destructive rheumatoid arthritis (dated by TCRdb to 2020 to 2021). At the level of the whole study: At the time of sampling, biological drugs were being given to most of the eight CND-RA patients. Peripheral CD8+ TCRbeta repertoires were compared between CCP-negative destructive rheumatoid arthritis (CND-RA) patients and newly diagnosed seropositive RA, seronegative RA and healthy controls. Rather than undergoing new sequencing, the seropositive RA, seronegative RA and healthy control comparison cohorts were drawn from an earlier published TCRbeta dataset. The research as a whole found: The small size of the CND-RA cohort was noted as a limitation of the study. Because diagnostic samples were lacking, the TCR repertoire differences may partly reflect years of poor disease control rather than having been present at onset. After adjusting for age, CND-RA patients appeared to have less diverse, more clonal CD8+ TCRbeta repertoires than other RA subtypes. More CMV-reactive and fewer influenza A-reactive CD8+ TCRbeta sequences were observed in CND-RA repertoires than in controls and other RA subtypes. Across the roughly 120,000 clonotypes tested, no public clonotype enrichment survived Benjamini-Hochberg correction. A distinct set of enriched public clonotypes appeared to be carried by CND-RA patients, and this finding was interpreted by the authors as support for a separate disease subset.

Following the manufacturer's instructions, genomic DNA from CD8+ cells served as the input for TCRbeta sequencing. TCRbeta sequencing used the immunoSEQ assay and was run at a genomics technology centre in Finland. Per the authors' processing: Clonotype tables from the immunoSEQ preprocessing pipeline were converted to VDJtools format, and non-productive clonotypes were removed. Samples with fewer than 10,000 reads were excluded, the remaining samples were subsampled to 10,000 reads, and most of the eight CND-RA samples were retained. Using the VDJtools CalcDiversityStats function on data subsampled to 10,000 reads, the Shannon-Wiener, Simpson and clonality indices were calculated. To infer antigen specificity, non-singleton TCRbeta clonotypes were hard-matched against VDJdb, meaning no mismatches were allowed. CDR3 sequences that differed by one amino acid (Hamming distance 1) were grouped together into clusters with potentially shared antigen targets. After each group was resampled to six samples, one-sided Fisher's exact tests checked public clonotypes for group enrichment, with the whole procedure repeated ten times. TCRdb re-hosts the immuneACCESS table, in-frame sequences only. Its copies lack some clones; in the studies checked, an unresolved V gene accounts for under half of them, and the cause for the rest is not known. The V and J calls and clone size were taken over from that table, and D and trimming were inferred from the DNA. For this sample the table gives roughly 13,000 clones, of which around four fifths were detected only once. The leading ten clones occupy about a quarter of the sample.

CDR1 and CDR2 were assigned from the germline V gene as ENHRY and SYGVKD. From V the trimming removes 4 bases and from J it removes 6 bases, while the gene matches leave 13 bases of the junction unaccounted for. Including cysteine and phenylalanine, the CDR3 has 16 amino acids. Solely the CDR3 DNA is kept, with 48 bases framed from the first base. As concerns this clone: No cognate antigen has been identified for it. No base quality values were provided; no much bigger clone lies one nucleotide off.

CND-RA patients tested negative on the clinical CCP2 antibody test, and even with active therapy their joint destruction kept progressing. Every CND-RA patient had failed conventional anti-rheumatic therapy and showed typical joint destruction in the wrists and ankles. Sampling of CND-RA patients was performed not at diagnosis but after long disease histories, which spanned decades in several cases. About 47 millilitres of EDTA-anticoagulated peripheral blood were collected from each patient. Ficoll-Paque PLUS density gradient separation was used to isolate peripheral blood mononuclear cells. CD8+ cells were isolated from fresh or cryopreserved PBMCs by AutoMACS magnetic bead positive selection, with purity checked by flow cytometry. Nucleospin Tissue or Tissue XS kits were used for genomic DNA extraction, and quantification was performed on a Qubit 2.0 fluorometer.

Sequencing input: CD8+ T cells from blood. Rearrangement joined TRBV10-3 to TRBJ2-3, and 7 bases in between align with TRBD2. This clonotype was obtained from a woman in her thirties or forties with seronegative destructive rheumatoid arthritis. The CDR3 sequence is CAISASSWGGYDTQYF. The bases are TGTGCCATCAGTGCCTCCTCATGGGGGGGATACGATACGCAGTATTTT.